The rows below give T cell receptor beta chains drawn from one sample of a study of CD8 T cells in Susac syndrome. MiXCR was run by TCRdb on the immunoSEQ multiplex PCR reads, yielding one entry per CDR3 protein. The data show about 400,000 distinct CDR3 sequences, 75% to 90% seen once. The sequencing input was CD8+ T cells from PBMCs. The receptor source for this set is a human donor with multiple sclerosis. CDR3s include the opening cysteine and the closing phenylalanine or tryptophan. D genes are given only for firm matches. Some rows have no size entry. The others give once, few or many, or a class for an expanded clone.

j_gene | d_gene | v_gene | abundance | CDR3aa | CDR3nt
TRBJ2-7 | . | TRBV27 | . | CASSLSTVRGYEQYF | TGTGCCAGCAGTTTATCTACGGTCAGGGGCTACGAGCAGTACTTC
TRBJ2-7 | TRBD2 | TRBV20-1 | . | CSARDPGRRSGYEQYF | TGCAGTGCTAGAGATCCCGGGAGGCGTTCGGGCTACGAGCAGTACTTC
TRBJ1-6 | . | TRBV7-8 | . | CASTPAAKEASNSPLHF | TGTGCCAGCACCCCCGCAGCGAAGGAGGCCAGTAATTCACCCCTCCACTTT
TRBJ2-1 | . | TRBV19 | once | CASSIIGGQHNEQFF | TGTGCCAGTAGTATAATCGGGGGGCAGCACAATGAGCAGTTCTTC
TRBJ1-1 | . | TRBV4-1 | . | CASSQDLLGEMNTEAFF | TGCGCCAGCAGCCAAGATTTATTGGGGGAAATGAACACTGAAGCTTTCTTT
TRBJ1-1 | . | TRBV6-5 | . | CASSKDIVNTEAFF | TGTGCCAGCTCCAAAGACATCGTGAACACTGAAGCTTTCTTT
TRBJ1-1 | . | TRBV28 | once | CASSYQETLNTEAFF | TGTGCCAGCAGTTACCAAGAAACCTTGAACACTGAAGCTTTCTTT
TRBJ1-5 | TRBD1 | TRBV5-8 | . | CASSDGTGPNQPQHF | TGTGCCAGCAGCGATGGGACAGGGCCTAATCAGCCCCAGCATTTT
TRBJ1-2 | TRBD1 | TRBV14 | . | CASSQLNRGDYGYTF | TGTGCCAGCAGCCAGTTAAACAGGGGGGACTATGGCTACACCTTC
TRBJ1-4 | . | TRBV7-9 | once | CASSLSTDATNEKLFF | TGTGCCAGCAGCTTAAGCACAGACGCAACTAATGAAAAACTGTTTTTT
TRBJ2-7 | TRBD1 | TRBV20-1 | few | CSARSPRGQGYYEQYF | TGCAGTGCTAGAAGCCCTCGGGGACAGGGATACTACGAGCAGTACTTC
TRBJ2-7 | . | TRBV7-9 | once | CASSLFSSGTHYEQYF | TGTGCCAGCAGCTTATTTTCGTCAGGGACCCACTACGAGCAGTACTTC
TRBJ1-4 | . | TRBV4-1 | . | CASSQETHPTNEKLFF | TGCGCCAGCAGCCAAGAAACGCACCCAACTAATGAAAAACTGTTTTTT
TRBJ2-7 | TRBD2 | TRBV11-2 | . | CASSLRQAGGGAYEQYF | TGTGCCAGCAGCTTACGCCAAGCGGGGGGAGGGGCCTACGAGCAGTACTTC
TRBJ2-3 | . | TRBV4-1 | . | CASSQGRETSTDTQYF | TGCGCCAGCAGCCAAGGCAGAGAAACCAGCACAGATACGCAGTATTTT
TRBJ2-7 | TRBD2 | TRBV20-1 | . | CSAPSGRVYEQYF | TGCAGTGCGCCTAGCGGGAGGGTCTATGAGCAGTACTTC
TRBJ2-1 | . | TRBV28 | . | CASLGDAILNNEQFF | TGTGCCAGCTTGGGCGACGCGATCCTAAACAATGAGCAGTTCTTC
TRBJ2-1 | TRBD2 | TRBV7-9 | . | CASSLGGLAPYNEQFF | TGTGCCAGCAGCTTAGGGGGACTAGCGCCCTACAATGAGCAGTTCTTC
TRBJ2-1 | . | TRBV28 | . | CASSFEAPNEQFF | TGTGCCAGCAGTTTCGAAGCGCCCAATGAGCAGTTCTTC
TRBJ2-1 | . | TRBV7-2 | . | CASSLYEIIGDEQFF | TGTGCCAGCAGCTTATACGAGATTATAGGCGATGAGCAGTTCTTC
TRBJ1-1 | . | TRBV13 | few | CASSLGLTNTEAFF | TGTGCCAGCAGTCTCGGACTCACGAACACTGAAGCTTTCTTT
TRBJ1-2 | . | TRBV25-1 | . | CASGARGEGQTF | TGTGCCAGCGGTGCCCGTGGGGAGGGGCAAACCTTC